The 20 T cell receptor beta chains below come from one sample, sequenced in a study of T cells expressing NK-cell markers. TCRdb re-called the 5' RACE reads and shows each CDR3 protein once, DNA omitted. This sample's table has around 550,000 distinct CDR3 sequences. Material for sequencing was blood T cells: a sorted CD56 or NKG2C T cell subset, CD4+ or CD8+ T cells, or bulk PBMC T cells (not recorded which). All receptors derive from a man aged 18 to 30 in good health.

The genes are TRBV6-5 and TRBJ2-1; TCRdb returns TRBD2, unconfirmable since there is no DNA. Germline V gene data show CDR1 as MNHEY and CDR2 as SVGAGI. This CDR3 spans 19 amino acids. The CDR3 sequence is CASSYSRASGGLSYNEQFF.

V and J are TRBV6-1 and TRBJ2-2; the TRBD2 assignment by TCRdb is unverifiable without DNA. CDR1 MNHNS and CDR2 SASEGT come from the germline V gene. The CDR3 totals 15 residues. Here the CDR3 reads CASSVTSGNTGELFF.

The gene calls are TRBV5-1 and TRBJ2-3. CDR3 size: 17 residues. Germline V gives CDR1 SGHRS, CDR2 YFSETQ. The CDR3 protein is CASSLVLGRLATDTQYF.

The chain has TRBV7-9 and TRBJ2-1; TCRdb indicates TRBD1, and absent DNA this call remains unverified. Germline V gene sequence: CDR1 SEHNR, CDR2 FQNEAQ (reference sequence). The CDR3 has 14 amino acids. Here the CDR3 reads CASSSSYGQNEQFF. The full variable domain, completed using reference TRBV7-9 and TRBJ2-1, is DTGVSQNPRHKITKRGQNVTFRCDPISEHNRLYWYRQTLGQGPEFLTYFQNEAQLEKSRLLSDRFSAERPKGSFSTLEIQRTEQGDSAMYLCASSSSYGQNEQFFGPGTRLTVL.

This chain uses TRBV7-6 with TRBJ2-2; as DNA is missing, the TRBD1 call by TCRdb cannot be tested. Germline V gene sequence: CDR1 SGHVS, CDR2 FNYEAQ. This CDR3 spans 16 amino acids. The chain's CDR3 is CASSSTPRERAGELFF.

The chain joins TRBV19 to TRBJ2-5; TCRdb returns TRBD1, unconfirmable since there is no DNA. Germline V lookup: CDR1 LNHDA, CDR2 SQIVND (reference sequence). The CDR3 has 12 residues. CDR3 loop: CASSSGPETQYF. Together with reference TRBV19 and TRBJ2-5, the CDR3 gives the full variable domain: DGGITQSPKYLFRKEGQNVTLSCEQNLNHDAMYWYRQDPGQGLRLIYYSQIVNDFQKGDIAEGYSVSREKKESFPLTVTSAQKNPTAFYLCASSSGPETQYFGPGTRLLVL.

CDR3 amino acids: CASTGTNYGYTF. V and J are TRBV6-2 or TRBV6-3 and TRBJ1-2. CDR1 and CDR2 (germline): MNHEY, SVGEGT. The CDR3 is 12 residues long.

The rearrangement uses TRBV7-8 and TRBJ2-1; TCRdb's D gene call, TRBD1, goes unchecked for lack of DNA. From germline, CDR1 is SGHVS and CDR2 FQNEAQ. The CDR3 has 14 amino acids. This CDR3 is CASSSQGAGDEQFF.

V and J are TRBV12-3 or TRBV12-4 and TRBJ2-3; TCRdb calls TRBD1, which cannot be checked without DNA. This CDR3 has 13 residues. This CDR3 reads CASSYPFTDTQYF.

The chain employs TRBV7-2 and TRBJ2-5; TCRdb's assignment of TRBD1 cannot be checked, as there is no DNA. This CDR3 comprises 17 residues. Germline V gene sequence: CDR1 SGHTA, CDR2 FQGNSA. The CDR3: CASSFYSDRVVQETQYF.

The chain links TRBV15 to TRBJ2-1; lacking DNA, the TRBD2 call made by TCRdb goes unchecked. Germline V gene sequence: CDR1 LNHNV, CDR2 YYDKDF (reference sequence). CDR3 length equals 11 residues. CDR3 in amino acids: CATSRDGPRIF.

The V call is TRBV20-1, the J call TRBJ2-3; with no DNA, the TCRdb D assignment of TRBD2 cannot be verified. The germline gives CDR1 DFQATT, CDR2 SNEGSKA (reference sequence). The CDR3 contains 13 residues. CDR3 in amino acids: CSARDRASNTQYF.

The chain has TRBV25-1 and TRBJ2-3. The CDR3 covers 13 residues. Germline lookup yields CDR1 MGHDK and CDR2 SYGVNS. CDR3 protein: CASSIRDTDTQYF.

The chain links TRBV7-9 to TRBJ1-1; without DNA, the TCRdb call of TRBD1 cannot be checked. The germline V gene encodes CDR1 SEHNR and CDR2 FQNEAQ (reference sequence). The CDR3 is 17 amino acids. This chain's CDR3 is CASSFTGTGGMNTEAFF. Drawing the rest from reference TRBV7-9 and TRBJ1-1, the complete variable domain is DTGVSQNPRHKITKRGQNVTFRCDPISEHNRLYWYRQTLGQGPEFLTYFQNEAQLEKSRLLSDRFSAERPKGSFSTLEIQRTEQGDSAMYLCASSFTGTGGMNTEAFFGQGTRLTVV.

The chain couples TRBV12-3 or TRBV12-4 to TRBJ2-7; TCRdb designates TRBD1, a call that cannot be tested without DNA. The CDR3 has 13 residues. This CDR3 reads CASSFPGNYEQYF.

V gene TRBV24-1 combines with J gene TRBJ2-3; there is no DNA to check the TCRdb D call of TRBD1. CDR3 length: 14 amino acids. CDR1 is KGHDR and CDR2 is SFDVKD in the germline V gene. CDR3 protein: CATSDFDSRGAQYF.

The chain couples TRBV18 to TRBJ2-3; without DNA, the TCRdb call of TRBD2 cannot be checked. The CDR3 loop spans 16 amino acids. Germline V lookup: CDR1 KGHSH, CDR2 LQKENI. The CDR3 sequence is CASSPTSGRVTDTQYF.

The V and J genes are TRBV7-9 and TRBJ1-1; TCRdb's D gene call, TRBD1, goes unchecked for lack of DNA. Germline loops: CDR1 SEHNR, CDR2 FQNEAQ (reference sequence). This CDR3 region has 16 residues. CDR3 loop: CASSLGGGGQNTEAFF.

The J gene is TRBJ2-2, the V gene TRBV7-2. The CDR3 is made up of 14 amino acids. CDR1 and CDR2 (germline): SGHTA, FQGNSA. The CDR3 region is CASSWVGLTGELFF.

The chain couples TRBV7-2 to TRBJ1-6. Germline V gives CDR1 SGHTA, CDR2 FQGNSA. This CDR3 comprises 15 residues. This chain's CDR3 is CASSTTGDSRSPLHF. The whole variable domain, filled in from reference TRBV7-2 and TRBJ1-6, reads GAGVSQSPSNKVTEKGKDVELRCDPISGHTALYWYRQSLGQGLEFLIYFQGNSAPDKSGLPSDRFSAERTGGSVSTLTIQRTQQEDSAVYLCASSTTGDSRSPLHFGNGTRLTVT.